Reported below is one T cell receptor beta chain. As yet, its antigen is unknown. During the collection period, no donor immune events like infections were recorded. This entry is derived from a study of identifying expanded T cells in peripheral blood. General study points: Clone count variance between roughly 2-week samples rose with total template count. Technical replicates showed around 1.3 changed clones; two weeks approximately 16; four weeks 19.

Generated by immunoSEQ multiplex PCR, the TCRdb table keeps only in-frame clones and is missing some. In the table there are 80,000 or so clones, 84% of which are singletons. The CDR3 extends over 15 amino acids. Trimming cost V 1 base and J 4 bases; bases outside gene matches: 5. The germline gives CDR1 LGHNA, CDR2 YNFKEQ. The clonotype originates from a person aged 18 to 69 in good health. The sample consisted of blood. The chain is built from TRBV4-2 and TRBJ2-7; 9 bases match TRBD2. CDR3 coding DNA: TGTGCCAGCAGCCAAGTCTCAGCGGGAGGTTACGAGCAGTACTTC. It encodes CASSQVSAGGYEQYF.